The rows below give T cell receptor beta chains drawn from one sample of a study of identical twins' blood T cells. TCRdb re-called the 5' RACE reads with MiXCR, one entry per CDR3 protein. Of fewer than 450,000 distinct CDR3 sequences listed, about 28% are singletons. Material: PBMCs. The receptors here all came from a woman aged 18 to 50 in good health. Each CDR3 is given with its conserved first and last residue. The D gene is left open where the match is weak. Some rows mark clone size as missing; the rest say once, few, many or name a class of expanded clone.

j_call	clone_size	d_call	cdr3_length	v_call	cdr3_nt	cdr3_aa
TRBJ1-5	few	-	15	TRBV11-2	TGTGCCAGCAGCGCCTCCCAGGATAGCAATCAGCCCCAGCATTTT	CASSASQDSNQPQHF
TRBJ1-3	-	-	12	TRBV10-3	TGTGCCATCAGCCAAACGGGAAACACCATATATTTT	CAISQTGNTIYF
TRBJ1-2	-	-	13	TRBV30	TGTGCCTTGCGTCCCAGGGGTAATTATGGCTACACCTTC	CALRPRGNYGYTF
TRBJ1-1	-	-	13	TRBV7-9	TGTGCCAGCAGCACCCGACTCCTCACTGAAGCTTTCTTT	CASSTRLLTEAFF
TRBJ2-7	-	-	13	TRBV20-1	TGCAGTCTACGCCGGACCGCCCTTGGTGAGCAGTACTTC	CSLRRTALGEQYF
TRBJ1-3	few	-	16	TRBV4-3	TGCGCCAGCAGCCAACAAAACAGGGTTCCTGGAAACACCATATATTTT	CASSQQNRVPGNTIYF
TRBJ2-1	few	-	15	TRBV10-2	TGCGCCAGCAGTGCGGGTCCACAGGCAAACAATGAGCAGTTCTTC	CASSAGPQANNEQFF
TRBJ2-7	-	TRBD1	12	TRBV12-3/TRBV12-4	TGTGCCAGCAGCCTAGGACAGGTAGAGCAGTACTTC	CASSLGQVEQYF
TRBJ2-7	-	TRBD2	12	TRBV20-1	TGCAGCGGACTAGCGGGAGGCTACGAGCAGTACTTC	CSGLAGGYEQYF
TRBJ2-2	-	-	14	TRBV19	TGTGCCAGTAACCCTGGACCGTACACCGGGGAGCTGTTTTTT	CASNPGPYTGELFF
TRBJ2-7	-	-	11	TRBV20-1	TGCAGTGCTAGTAGGGGCTACGAGCAGTACTTC	CSASRGYEQYF
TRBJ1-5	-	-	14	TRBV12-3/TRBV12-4	TGTGCCAGCAGTTTTTCGGATAGCGATCAGCCCCAGCATTTT	CASSFSDSDQPQHF
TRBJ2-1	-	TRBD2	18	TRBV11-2	TGTGCCAGCAGCTTAGCTCCTAGACTAGCGGTAACCTACAATGAGCAGTTCTTC	CASSLAPRLAVTYNEQFF
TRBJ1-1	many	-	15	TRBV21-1	TGTGCCAGCAGCAAGGACGATCGCGTAAACACTGAAGCTTTCTTT	CASSKDDRVNTEAFF
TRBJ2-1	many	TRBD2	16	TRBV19	TGTGCCAGTACCCGGACTAGCGCCAGCTCCTACAATGAGCAGTTCTTC	CASTRTSASSYNEQFF
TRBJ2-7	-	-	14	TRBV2	TGTGCCAGCGCTTACCTCCGGACAGCCTACGAGCAGTACTTC	CASAYLRTAYEQYF
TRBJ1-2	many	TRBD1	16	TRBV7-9	TGTGCCAGCAGCTCCTACCTGACAGGGACTAACTATGGCTACACCTTC	CASSSYLTGTNYGYTF
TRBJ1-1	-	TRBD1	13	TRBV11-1	TGTGCCAGCAGCACAGGACAGGCCACTGAAGCTTTCTTT	CASSTGQATEAFF
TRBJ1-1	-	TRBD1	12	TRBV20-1	TGCAGTGTCCGCAGACAGGGCTCTGAAGCTTTCTTT	CSVRRQGSEAFF
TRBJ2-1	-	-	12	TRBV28	TGTGCCGCCCAAGGTTCCTACAATGAGCAGTTCTTC	CAAQGSYNEQFF
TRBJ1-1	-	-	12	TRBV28	TGTGCCAGTGTACAAGGGGACTCTGAAGCTTTCTTT	CASVQGDSEAFF
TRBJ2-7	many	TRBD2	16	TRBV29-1	TGCAGCGTTGAGGGACTAGCGGGAGGGCCGTCCTACGAGCAGTACTTC	CSVEGLAGGPSYEQYF
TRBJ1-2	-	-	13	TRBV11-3	TGTGCCAGCAGCTTAGATAGGACCCATGGCTACACCTTC	CASSLDRTHGYTF
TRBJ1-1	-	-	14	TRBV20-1	TGCAGTGCTAGACAGGGCGCGTCTGACACTGAAGCTTTCTTT	CSARQGASDTEAFF
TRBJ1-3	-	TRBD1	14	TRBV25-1	TGTGCCAGCAGTGGGGGGACAGCCGGGGACACCATATATTTT	CASSGGTAGDTIYF
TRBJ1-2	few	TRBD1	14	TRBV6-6	TGTGCCAGCACCCTCGGACAGGCTTTTTATGGCTACACCTTC	CASTLGQAFYGYTF
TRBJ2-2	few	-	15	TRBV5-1	TGCGCCAGCAGCTTGCGACTTCTTAACACCGGGGAGCTGTTTTTT	CASSLRLLNTGELFF
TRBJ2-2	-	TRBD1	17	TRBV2	TGTGCCAGCAGAACTCCGGGACAGGGATCGTACACCGGGGAGCTGTTTTTT	CASRTPGQGSYTGELFF
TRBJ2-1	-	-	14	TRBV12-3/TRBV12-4	TGTGCCAGCAGTTTAGGGACGGCGAGTGCTGAGCAGTTCTTC	CASSLGTASAEQFF
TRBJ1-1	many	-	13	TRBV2	TGTGCCAGCAGTGAAAGAGGTCGGACTGAAGCTTTCTTT	CASSERGRTEAFF
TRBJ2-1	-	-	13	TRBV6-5	TGTGCCGGCAGTTACTCGGGACGGGTTGAGCAGTTCTTC	CAGSYSGRVEQFF
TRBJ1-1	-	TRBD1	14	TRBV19	TGTGCCAGCAGCCGGACAGGGGTTGTCACTGAAGCTTTCTTT	CASSRTGVVTEAFF
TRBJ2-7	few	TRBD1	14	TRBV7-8	TGTGCCAGCAGCTTCGGACAGGACCGTTACGAGCAGTACTTC	CASSFGQDRYEQYF
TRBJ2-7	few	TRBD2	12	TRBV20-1	TGCAGTGCTAGGGCGGGAGCTTCCGAGCAGTACTTC	CSARAGASEQYF
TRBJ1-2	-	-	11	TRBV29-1	TGCAGCATTCCTCAGGGTGACGGCTACACCTTC	CSIPQGDGYTF
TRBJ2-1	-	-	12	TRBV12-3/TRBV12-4	TGTGCCAGCAGTTTAGGACAGCTTTCTTTGTTCTTC	CASSLGQLSLFF
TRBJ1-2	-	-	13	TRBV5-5	TGTGCCAGCAGCTCTATTTTGTCCTATGGCTACACCTTC	CASSSILSYGYTF
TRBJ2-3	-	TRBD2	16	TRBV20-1	TGCAGTGCTAGAGACCCCACTAGCGGGGGCGGCGATACGCAGTATTTT	CSARDPTSGGGDTQYF
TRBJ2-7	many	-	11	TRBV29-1	TGCAGCGTACGACTAGTAGGGGAGCAGTACTTC	CSVRLVGEQYF
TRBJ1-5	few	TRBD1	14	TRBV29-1	TGCAGCGTTAGTGCAGGACAGGGGAGGCAGCCCCAGCATTTT	CSVSAGQGRQPQHF
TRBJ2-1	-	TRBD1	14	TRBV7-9	TGTGCCAGCAGCTTAGGGACAGGGAAAAATGAGCAGTTCTTC	CASSLGTGKNEQFF